Listed below are T cell receptor beta chains from one sample, sequenced in a study of cytomegalovirus exposure and HLA in healthy donors. Sequencing was performed with immunoSEQ multiplex PCR; in TCRdb, only in-frame clones are kept and a portion is missing. The sample has some 130,000 clones; almost 85% are singletons. The specimen sequenced was PBMCs. These receptor sequences come from a woman in her 30s in good health and CMV-seronegative. The CDR3 runs from the conserved cysteine through the conserved F or W. Each record gives: V gene, CDR3 protein.

TRBV15,CATSRYGTITNEKLFF
TRBV20-1,CSAMQYYGYTF
TRBV5-1,CASSLGRGESEKLFF
TRBV10-3,CAISPGQKTGELFF
TRBV5-4,CASKQGADTGELFF
TRBV6-1,CASSLNRGRYEQYF
TRBV2,CASSGDRAINQPQHF
TRBV2,CASRDRGLGYTF
TRBV5-1,CASSRTGANSGGYTF
TRBV2,CASSEYGTANTEAFF
TRBV7-9,CASSYRTGSGRLYF
TRBV19,CASRTSGGTDTQYF
TRBV4-1,CASSQNTGRHLMNTEAFF
TRBV11-2,CASSQDRLQPQHF
TRBV29-1,CSVKLDLYNEQFF